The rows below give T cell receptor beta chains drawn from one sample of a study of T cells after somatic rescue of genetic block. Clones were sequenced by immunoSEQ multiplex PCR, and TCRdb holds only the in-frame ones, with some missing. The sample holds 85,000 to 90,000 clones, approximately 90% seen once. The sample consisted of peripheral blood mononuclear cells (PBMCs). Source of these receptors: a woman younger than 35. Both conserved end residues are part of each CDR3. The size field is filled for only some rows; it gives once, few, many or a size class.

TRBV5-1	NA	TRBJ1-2	CASSPFDRLNYGYTF
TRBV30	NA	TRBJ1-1	CAWSVPTGTNGAFF
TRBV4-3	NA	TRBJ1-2	CASSQALGQSYGYTF
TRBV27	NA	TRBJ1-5	CASSPRTGTYQPQHF
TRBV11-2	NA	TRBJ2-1	CASSLDLGGAWNNEQFF
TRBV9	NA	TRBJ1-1	CASSVDGRGDTEAFF
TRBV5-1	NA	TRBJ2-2	CASSWKGAAGELFF
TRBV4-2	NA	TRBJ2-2	CASSQASSSAYSNTGELFF
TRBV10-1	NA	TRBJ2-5	CASSEYGTSGQETQYF
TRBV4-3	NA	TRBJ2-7	CASSQGTSGIYEQYF
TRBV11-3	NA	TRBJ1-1	CASSPRTGSTEAFF
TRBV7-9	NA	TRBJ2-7	CASSLVAGAGYEQYF
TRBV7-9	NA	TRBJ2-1	CASSPPPQALSSYNEQFF
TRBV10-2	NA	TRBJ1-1	CASSESGGANTEAFF
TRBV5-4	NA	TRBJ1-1	CASSLNGGGNTEAFF
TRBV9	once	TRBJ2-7	CASSPQGAPSYEQYF
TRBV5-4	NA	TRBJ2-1	CASSLAASGRAKQFF
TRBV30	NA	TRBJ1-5	CAWSRQGNQPQHF
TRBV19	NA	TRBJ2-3	CASSRGRLLSGTSTDTQYF
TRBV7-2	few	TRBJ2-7	CASSSDRHEQYF
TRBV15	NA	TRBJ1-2	CATSRGGGGRYGYTF
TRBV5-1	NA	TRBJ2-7	CASSLAVGRGTYEQYF
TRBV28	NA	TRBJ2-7	CASTSGGTYYEQYF
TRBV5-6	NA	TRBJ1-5	CASSSGGGQPQHF
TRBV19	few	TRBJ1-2	CASSHPQGLGYTF
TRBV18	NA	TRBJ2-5	CASSPAETQYF
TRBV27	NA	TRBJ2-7	CASSSRGSGSYEQYF
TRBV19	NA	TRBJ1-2	CASSIEGRLGGYTF
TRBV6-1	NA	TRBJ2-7	CAIFETGEQYF
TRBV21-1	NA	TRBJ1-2	CASSGRDRHYGYTF
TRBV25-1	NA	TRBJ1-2	CASNPGWDYGYTF
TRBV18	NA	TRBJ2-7	CASSPQVYEQYF
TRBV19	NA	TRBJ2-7	CASSIRDRGHEQYF
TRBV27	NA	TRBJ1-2	CASSLGGAPATF
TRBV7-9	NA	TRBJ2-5	CASSSSGRHTRETQYF
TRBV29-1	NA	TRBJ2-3	CSASRGVSTDTQYF
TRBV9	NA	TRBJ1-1	CASSVVVGMNTEAFF
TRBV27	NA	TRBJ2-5	CASSLSVVSNQYF
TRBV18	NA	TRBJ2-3	CASSPSGGYTDTQYF
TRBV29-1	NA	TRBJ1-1	CSVGGTRQGSTEAFF